This TCR beta chain is drawn from a study of beta chain features in type 1 diabetes. Points from the study as a whole: The question of HLA type influencing TCRB rearrangement was one that remained unresolved here. A moderate, significant TCRB CDR3 shortening appeared in type 1 diabetes across four CD4+ subsets.

Blood was drawn once from each donor into heparinised tubes. The draws averaged roughly 120 mL. Sorting with CD45RO/CCR7/CD25/CD127/CD95/CD27 yielded naive, central memory, regulatory and stem-like memory CD4+ cells. The table lists this clone with a few counts. The antigen is undetermined. TCRB transcripts that were expressed got sequenced, as all of the isolated RNA had been reverse transcribed. TCRdb's table, derived via immunoSEQ multiplex PCR, lists solely in-frame clones and lacks some. The table has a few hundred thousand clones, approximately 15% seen once. Germline V gene sequence: CDR1 MGHDK, CDR2 SYGVNS. Trimming cost V 1 base and J 2 bases, with 12 bases left between them. The CDR3 totals 16 residues.

The chain links TRBV25-1 to TRBJ1-5, with a possible D match to TRBD1 (6 bases). The TCR originated in a man aged 25-45 years with type 1 diabetes. The sample comprised naive CD4+ T cells from blood. The chain's CDR3 is CASSESGRGGNQPQHF. The CDR3 coding sequence is TGTGCCAGCAGTGAATCGGGCAGGGGAGGCAATCAGCCCCAGCATTTT.